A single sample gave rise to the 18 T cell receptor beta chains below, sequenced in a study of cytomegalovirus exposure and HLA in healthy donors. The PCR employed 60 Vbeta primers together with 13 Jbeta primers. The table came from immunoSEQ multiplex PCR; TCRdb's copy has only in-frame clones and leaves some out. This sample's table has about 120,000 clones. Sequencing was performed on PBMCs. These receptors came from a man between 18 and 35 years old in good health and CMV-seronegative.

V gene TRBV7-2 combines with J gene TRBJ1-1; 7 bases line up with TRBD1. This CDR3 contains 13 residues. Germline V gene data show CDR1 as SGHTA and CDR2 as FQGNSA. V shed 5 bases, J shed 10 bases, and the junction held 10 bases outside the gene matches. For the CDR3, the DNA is TGTGCCAGCAGCCCGTTAACAGGGGTGACAGCTTTCTTT. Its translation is CASSPLTGVTAFF.

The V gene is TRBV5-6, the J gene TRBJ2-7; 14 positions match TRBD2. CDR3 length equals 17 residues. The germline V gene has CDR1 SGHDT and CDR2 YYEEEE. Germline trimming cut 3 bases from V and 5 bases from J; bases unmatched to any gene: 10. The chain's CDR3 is CASSSLGLAGVLNEQYF. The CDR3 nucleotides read TGTGCCAGCAGCTCCCTGGGACTAGCGGGAGTTTTGAACGAGCAGTACTTC.

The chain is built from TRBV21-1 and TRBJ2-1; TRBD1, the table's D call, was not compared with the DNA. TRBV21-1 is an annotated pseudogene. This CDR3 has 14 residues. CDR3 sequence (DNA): TGTGCCAGCAGCAAAGAGGGACAGGGCCATGAGCAGTTCTTC. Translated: CASSKEGQGHEQFF.

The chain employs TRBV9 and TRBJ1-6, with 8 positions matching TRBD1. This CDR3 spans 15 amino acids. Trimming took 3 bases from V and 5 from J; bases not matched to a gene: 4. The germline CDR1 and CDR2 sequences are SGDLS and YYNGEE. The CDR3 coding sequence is TGTGCCAGCAGCGCAGGGGGCGCCGATAATTCACCCCTCCACTTT. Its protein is CASSAGGADNSPLHF.

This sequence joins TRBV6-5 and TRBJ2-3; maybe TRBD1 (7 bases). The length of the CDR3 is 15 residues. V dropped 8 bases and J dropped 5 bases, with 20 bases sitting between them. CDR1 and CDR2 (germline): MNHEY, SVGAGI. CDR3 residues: CASRRRGLEGDTQYF. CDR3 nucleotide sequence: TGTGCCAGCCGTAGGAGGGGGCTTGAGGGAGATACGCAGTATTTT.

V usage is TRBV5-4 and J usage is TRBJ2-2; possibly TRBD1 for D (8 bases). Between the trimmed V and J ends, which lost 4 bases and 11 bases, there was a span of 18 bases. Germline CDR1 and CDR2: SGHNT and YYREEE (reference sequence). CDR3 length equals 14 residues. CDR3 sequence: CASSPTGGDVELFF. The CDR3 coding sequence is TGTGCCAGCAGCCCTACAGGGGGGGACGTAGAGCTGTTTTTT.

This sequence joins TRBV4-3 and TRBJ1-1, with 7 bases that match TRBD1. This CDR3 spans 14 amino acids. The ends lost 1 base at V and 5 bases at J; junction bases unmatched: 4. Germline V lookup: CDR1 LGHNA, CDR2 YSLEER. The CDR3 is CASSQAHRGTEAFF. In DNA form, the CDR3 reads TGCGCCAGCAGCCAAGCACACAGGGGTACTGAAGCTTTCTTT.

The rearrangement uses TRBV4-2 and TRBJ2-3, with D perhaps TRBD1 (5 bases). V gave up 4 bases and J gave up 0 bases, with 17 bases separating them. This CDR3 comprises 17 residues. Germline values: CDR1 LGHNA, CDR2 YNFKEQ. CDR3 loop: CASSLLPEAGSTDTQYF. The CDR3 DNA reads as TGTGCCAGCAGCCTTCTACCTGAGGCAGGGAGCACAGATACGCAGTATTTT.

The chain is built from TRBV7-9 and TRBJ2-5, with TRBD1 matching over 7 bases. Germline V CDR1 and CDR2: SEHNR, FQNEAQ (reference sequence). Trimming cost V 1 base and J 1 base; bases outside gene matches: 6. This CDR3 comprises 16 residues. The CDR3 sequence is CASSLVRQGSQETQYF. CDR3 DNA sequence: TGTGCCAGCAGCTTAGTGAGACAGGGCTCCCAAGAGACCCAGTACTTC.

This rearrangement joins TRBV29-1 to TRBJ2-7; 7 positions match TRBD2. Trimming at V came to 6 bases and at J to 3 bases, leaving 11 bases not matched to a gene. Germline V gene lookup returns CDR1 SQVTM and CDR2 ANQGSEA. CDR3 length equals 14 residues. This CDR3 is CSVAGAGAVYEQYF. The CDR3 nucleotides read TGCAGCGTCGCCGGTGCGGGAGCGGTCTACGAGCAGTACTTC.

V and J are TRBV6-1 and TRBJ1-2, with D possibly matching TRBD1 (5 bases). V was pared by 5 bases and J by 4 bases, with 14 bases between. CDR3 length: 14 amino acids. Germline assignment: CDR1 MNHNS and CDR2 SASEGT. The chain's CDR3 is CASSNNRDFYGYTF. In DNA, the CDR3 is TGTGCCAGCAGTAATAACCGGGACTTCTATGGCTACACCTTC.

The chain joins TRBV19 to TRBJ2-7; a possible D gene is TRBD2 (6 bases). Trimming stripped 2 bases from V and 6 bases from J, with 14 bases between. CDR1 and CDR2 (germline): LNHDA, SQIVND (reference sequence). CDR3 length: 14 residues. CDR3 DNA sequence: TGTGCCAGTAGTATATGGCAGGAGGGTGCCGAGCAGTACTTC. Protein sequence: CASSIWQEGAEQYF.

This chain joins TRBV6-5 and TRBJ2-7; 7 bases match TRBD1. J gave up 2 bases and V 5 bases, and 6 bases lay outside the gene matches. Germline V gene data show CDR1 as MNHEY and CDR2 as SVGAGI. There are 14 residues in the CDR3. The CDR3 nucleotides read TGTGCCAGCAGTGCCCCGGGACAGACCTACGAGCAGTACTTC. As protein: CASSAPGQTYEQYF.

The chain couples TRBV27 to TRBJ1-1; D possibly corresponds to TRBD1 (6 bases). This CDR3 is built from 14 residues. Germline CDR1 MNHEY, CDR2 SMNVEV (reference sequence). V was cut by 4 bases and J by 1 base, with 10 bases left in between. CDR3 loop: CASSWGRKNTEAFF. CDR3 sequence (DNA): TGTGCCAGCAGTTGGGGGCGGAAGAACACTGAAGCTTTCTTT.

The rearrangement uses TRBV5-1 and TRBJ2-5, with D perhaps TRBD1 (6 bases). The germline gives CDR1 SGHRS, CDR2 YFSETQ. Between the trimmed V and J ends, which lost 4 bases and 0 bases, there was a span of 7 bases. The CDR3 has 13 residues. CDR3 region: CASSGQHQETQYF. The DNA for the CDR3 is TGCGCCAGCAGCGGACAGCACCAAGAGACCCAGTACTTC.

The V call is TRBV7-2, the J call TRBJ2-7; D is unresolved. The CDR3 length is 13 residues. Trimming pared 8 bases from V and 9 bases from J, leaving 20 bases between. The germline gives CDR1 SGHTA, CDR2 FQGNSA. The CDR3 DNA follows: TGTGCCAGCGGCCTAGTGAATGCAGTTGGGCAGTACTTC. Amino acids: CASGLVNAVGQYF.

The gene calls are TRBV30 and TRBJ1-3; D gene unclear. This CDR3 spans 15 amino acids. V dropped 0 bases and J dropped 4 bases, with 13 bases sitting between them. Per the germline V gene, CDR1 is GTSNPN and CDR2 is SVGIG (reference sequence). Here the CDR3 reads CAWSVLTSGGNTIYF. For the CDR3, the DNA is TGTGCCTGGAGTGTATTAACGTCCGGGGGAAACACCATATATTTT. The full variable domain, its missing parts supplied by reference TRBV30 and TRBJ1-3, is SQTIHQWPATLVQPVGSPLSLECTVEGTSNPNLYWYRQAAGRGLQLLFYSVGIGQISSEVPQNLSASRPQDRQFILSSKKLLLSDSGFYLCAWSVLTSGGNTIYFGEGSWLTVV.

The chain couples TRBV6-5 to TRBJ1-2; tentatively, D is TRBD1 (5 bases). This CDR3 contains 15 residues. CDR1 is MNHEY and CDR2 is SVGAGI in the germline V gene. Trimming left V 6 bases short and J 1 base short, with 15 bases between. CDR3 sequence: CASSRRGGVNYGYTF. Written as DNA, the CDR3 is TGTGCCAGCAGCCGTAGGGGAGGGGTTAACTATGGCTACACCTTC.